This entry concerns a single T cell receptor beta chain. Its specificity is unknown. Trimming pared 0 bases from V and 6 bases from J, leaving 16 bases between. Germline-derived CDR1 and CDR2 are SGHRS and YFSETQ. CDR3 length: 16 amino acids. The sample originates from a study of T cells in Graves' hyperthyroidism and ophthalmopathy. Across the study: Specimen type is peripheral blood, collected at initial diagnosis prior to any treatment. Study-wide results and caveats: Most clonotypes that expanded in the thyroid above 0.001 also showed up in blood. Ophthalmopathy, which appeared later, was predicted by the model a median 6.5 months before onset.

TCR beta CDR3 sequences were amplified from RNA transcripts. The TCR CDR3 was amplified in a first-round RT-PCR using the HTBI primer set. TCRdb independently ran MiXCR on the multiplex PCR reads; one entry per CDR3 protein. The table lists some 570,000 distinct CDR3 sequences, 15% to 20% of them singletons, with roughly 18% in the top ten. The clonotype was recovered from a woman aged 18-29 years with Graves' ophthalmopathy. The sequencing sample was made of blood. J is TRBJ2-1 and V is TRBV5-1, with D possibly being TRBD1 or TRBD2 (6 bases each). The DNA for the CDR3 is TGCGCCAGCAGCTTGGCTCGTGGAGGGGGGTCCAATGAGCAGTTCTTC. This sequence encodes CASSLARGGGSNEQFF.